This T cell receptor beta chain was identified during a study of blood T cell repertoires in COVID-19. This table comes from immunoSEQ multiplex PCR, and its TCRdb copy is limited to in-frame clones, with some not included. The sample has under 110,000 clones, about 70% seen once; the top ten hold 0.75% to 1%. Trimming took 3 bases from V and 11 from J; bases not matched to a gene: 15. This CDR3 has 15 residues. Germline V gene lookup returns CDR1 SGHRS and CDR2 YFSETQ. The rearrangement links TRBV5-1 to TRBJ1-1; 8 bases are shared with TRBD1. The sample consisted of peripheral blood. The TCR originated in a human donor with acute or convalescent COVID-19. The donor label of this sample is uncertain. CDR3 in amino acids: CASSSPRDRPRRAFF. CDR3 nucleotides: TGCGCCAGCAGCTCTCCTCGGGACAGGCCCCGTAGGGCTTTCTTT.